The TCR beta chain under discussion was sequenced for a study of shared clonotypes between healthy human individuals. Study-level results: Naive subsets tended to show greater estimated richness than memory subsets.

Germline V gene sequence: CDR1 MGHDK, CDR2 SYGVNS. The CDR3 is 16 residues long. The V gene end was trimmed by 4 bases and the J gene end by 6 bases; junction bases not matched to a gene: 12. Method: immunoSEQ multiplex PCR; TCRdb's copy keeps in-frame clones and lacks some. The repertoire includes approximately 330,000 clones, 73% of them detected once, and more than 9% sits in the top ten. For this clone: As yet, its antigen is unknown.

The sequence was collected from a young man in good health. Material: memory CD4+ T cells sorted from blood. The sample's subset: CD45RA-negative fraction. The J gene is TRBJ2-5, the V gene TRBV25-1; TRBD2 agrees at 9 bases. CDR3 residues: CASSAREGPVAQTQYF. The CDR3 coding sequence is TGTGCCAGCAGTGCGCGGGAGGGCCCTGTTGCTCAGACCCAGTACTTC.